This T cell receptor (beta chain) was captured by sequencing in a study of T-cell reconstitution after alpha-beta-depleted transplantation in children. The TCRbeta library incorporated unique molecular identifiers. TCRdb used MiXCR to reprocess the PCR reads, holding one entry per CDR3 protein. This sample carries 800,000 to 1,000,000 distinct CDR3 sequences, roughly 29% of them seen once, and the ten largest clones take 28%. The CDR3 is made up of 17 amino acids. V lost 2 bases and J 0 bases, leaving 13 bases between the germline ends. The germline gives CDR1 SGHVS, CDR2 FQNEAQ. In its sample, this clonotype was seen a few times.

The chain joins TRBV7-8 to TRBJ2-2; D is unclear. The material sequenced was PBMCs, mostly from graft donor cells, taken 360 days after TCRalphabeta/CD19-depleted stem cell transplant. The TCR sequence derives from a boy younger than two who had a stem cell transplant for SCID, so the T cells may come from the graft donor. The CDR3: CASSLRDWGSNTGELFF. CDR3 bases: TGTGCCAGCAGCTTACGAGACTGGGGATCGAACACCGGGGAGCTGTTTTTT.